This T cell receptor (beta chain) was identified during a study of identical twins. A remark on this clonotype: The target antigen is unknown.

Donors were all healthy Caucasians. CDR1 and CDR2 from the germline V gene are DFQATT and SNEGSKA (reference sequence). V lost 7 bases, J lost 3 bases, and 14 bases lay in between. This CDR3 is built from 13 residues. Study observations and caveats: Monozygotic twins shared more out-of-frame TCR alpha than recombination models predicted.

From the 5' RACE reads, TCRdb called clonotypes with MiXCR, one entry per CDR3 protein. The sample lists approximately 470,000 distinct CDR3 sequences; 13% to 15% were seen once. These data were likewise used in another study, on yellow fever vaccine responses in identical twins. That publication notes: Vaccine T cell responses of twins reportedly seemed partly convergent and partly personalized.

V gene TRBV20-1 combines with J gene TRBJ2-3, with D possibly being TRBD2 (5 bases). Source material: CD4+ T cells sorted from blood. This clonotype was sampled from a woman between 18 and 29 years old in good health. CDR3 region: CSVKEGGTDTQYF. The CDR3 DNA follows: TGCAGTGTCAAAGAAGGAGGAACAGATACGCAGTATTTT.